This passage covers 20 T cell receptor beta chains from one sample sequenced in a study of cytomegalovirus exposure and HLA in healthy donors. Method: immunoSEQ multiplex PCR; TCRdb's copy keeps in-frame clones and lacks some. The data show approximately 97,000 clones, less than 95% seen once. Sequencing used PBMCs. Receptors originate from a woman in her late teens or twenties in good health and CMV-seronegative.

The chain combines TRBV10-3 with TRBJ2-7; tentative D call: TRBD2 (5 bases). Germline V gene sequence: CDR1 ENHRY, CDR2 SYGVKD. Trimming removed 7 bases from V and 6 bases from J, with 10 bases in between. This CDR3 spans 11 amino acids. The CDR3: CAITTRGEQYF. As DNA, the CDR3 is TGTGCCATCACCACCCGGGGCGAGCAGTACTTC.

The chain is built from TRBV7-2 and TRBJ1-3, with D possibly TRBD1 on 5 matching bases. Looked up from germline, CDR1 is SGHTA and CDR2 is FQGNSA. Trimming shortened V by 6 bases and J by 13 bases, and 16 bases separated the two germline ends. CDR3 length: 12 residues. In DNA form, the CDR3 reads TGTGCCAGCAGGCCGGGGGGACCGGCGATATATTTT. Translating it yields CASRPGGPAIYF.

V is TRBV27 and J is TRBJ2-7; 8 positions match TRBD2. Germline V gene lookup returns CDR1 MNHEY and CDR2 SMNVEV (reference sequence). V was pared by 5 bases and J by 0 bases, with 6 bases of the junction left unmatched. This CDR3 comprises 15 residues. CDR3 in amino acids: CASSPGGESSYEQYF. The CDR3 DNA is TGTGCCAGCAGTCCGGGGGGGGAGAGCTCCTACGAGCAGTACTTC.

CDR3 protein: CASSPQQGYEQYF. CDR3 coding DNA: TGTGCCAGCAGCCCTCAACAGGGATACGAGCAGTACTTC. The rearrangement joins TRBV4-2 to TRBJ2-7, with D possibly TRBD1 on 6 matching bases. The CDR3 is 13 amino acids. Germline CDR1 and CDR2: LGHNA and YNFKEQ. Trimming left V 4 bases short and J 4 bases short, with 11 bases between.

The chain has TRBV7-8 and TRBJ2-1; D possibly corresponds to TRBD2 (5 bases). Per germline, CDR1 SGHVS and CDR2 FQNEAQ. V dropped 5 bases and J dropped 0 bases, with 11 bases sitting between them. This CDR3 has 15 residues. CDR3: CASSQDAGSYNEQFF. The CDR3 nucleotides are TGTGCCAGCAGCCAAGATGCGGGCTCCTACAATGAGCAGTTCTTC.

This clone has only a few counts. The chain is built from TRBV6-4 and TRBJ1-6; 8 bases are a match to TRBD1. The CDR3 has 15 amino acids. The ends lost 4 bases at V and 7 bases at J; junction bases unmatched: 6. Germline V gene sequence: CDR1 MRHNA, CDR2 SNTAGT. The CDR3 loop reads CASSASTGANSPLHF. The CDR3, as DNA: TGTGCCAGCAGTGCATCGACAGGGGCAAATTCACCCCTCCACTTT.

The chain combines TRBV9 with TRBJ1-4, with D unresolved. In germline, CDR1 is SGDLS, CDR2 YYNGEE. The CDR3 extends over 15 amino acids. With 0 bases removed from V and 0 bases from J, the gap between germline ends came to 6 bases. CDR3 DNA: TGTGCCAGCAGCGTAGAGAGCGCAACTAATGAAAAACTGTTTTTT. Encoded protein: CASSVESATNEKLFF. Variable domain in full (rest from reference TRBV9 and TRBJ1-4): DSGVTQTPKHLITATGQRVTLRCSPRSGDLSVYWYQQSLDQGLQFLIQYYNGEERAKGNILERFSAQQFPDLHSELNLSSLELGDSALYFCASSVESATNEKLFFGSGTQLSVL.

This chain links TRBV7-3 with TRBJ2-7; 8 bases match TRBD2. V dropped 5 bases and J dropped 5; count of bases not matched to a gene: 5. Per the germline V gene, CDR1 is SGHTA and CDR2 is FQGTGA. This CDR3 contains 13 residues. The DNA for the CDR3 is TGTGCCAGCAGCCGGGGGGGAGTGGACGAGCAGTACTTC. This gives the protein CASSRGGVDEQYF. The whole variable domain, filled in from reference TRBV7-3 and TRBJ2-7, reads GAGVSQTPSNKVTEKGKYVELRCDPISGHTALYWYRQSLGQGPEFLIYFQGTGAADDSGLPNDRFFAVRPEGSVSTLKIQRTERGDSAVYLCASSRGGVDEQYFGPGTRLTVT.

As to this clone: The junction does not match germline at one end; this may be a read error. The chain has TRBV7-7 and TRBJ2-1; 11 bases line up with TRBD2. The CDR3 sequence is 18 residues long. The germline gives CDR1 SSHAT, CDR2 FNYEAQ (reference sequence). The CDR3 nucleotides are TGTGCTAGCAGCTTAGTCACTAGCGGGAGTTCCTCCAACAATGAGCAGTTCTTC. This translates into CASSLVTSGSSSNNEQFF.

The chain links TRBV2 to TRBJ2-1; 13 nucleotides align to TRBD2. The V gene end was trimmed by 6 bases and the J gene end by 2 bases; junction bases not matched to a gene: 4. CDR1 and CDR2 from the germline V gene are SNHLY and FYNNEI. This CDR3 spans 16 amino acids. The CDR3 protein is CASSGTSGETYNEQFF. The CDR3 region has the DNA TGTGCCAGCAGCGGGACTAGCGGGGAAACCTACAATGAGCAGTTCTTC.

This clone appeared once. The CDR3 DNA reads as TGCGCCAGCAGCCCGGGACAGGAGACAGATACGCAGTATTTT. This codes for CASSPGQETDTQYF. The chain joins TRBV5-1 to TRBJ2-3; 8 bases are shared with TRBD1. This CDR3 is 14 amino acids long. The germline V gene encodes CDR1 SGHRS and CDR2 YFSETQ. J gave up 3 bases and V 4 bases, and 4 bases lay outside the gene matches.

The DNA for the CDR3 is TGTGCCAGCAGCGTAGAGAGCGTGAACACTGAAGCTTTCTTT. This translates into CASSVESVNTEAFF. This chain uses TRBV9 with TRBJ1-1, with D uncertain. V lost 0 bases and J lost 0, with 6 bases in between. Germline V lookup: CDR1 SGDLS, CDR2 YYNGEE. The CDR3 runs to 14 residues.

J is TRBJ2-7 and V is TRBV28; 8 positions agree with TRBD1. Trimming cost V 7 bases and J 2 bases; bases outside gene matches: 1. Germline V gene lookup returns CDR1 MDHEN and CDR2 SYDVKM. This CDR3 is 12 amino acids long. The CDR3 protein is CASKTGAYEQYF. The CDR3 coding sequence is TGTGCCAGCAAGACAGGGGCCTACGAGCAGTACTTC.

The rearrangement joins TRBV6-5 to TRBJ1-2, with TRBD1 as a possible D gene (5 bases). V gave up 0 bases and J gave up 2 bases, with 7 bases separating them. CDR1 and CDR2 from the germline V gene are MNHEY and SVGAGI. This CDR3 comprises 14 residues. The CDR3 region has the DNA TGTGCCAGCAGTTACTCTGGGGGGAACTATGGCTACACCTTC. It codes for CASSYSGGNYGYTF.

The DNA for the CDR3 is TGTGCCAGCAGCCCGACAGGTGCCCTCTATGGCTACACCTTC. Translating gives CASSPTGALYGYTF. The genes are TRBV7-9 and TRBJ1-2, with a tentative D call TRBD1 (6 bases). CDR3 length: 14 amino acids. V lost 5 bases to trimming and J lost 4 bases, with 14 bases between them. The germline CDR1 and CDR2 sequences are SEHNR and FQNEAQ (reference sequence).

This clone has just one count. The CDR3 loop is CASSNAPRGKVTDTQYF. As DNA, the CDR3 is TGTGCCAGCAGCAACGCCCCCCGAGGGAAAGTTACAGATACGCAGTATTTT. This chain links TRBV5-4 with TRBJ2-3; weak D call: TRBD2 (5 bases). V lost 4 bases and J lost 3, with 21 bases in between. In germline, CDR1 is SGHNT, CDR2 YYREEE (reference sequence). The CDR3 is made up of 17 amino acids.

This chain links TRBV9 with TRBJ1-2; TRBD1 might be the D (6 bases). CDR1 SGDLS and CDR2 YYNGEE come from the germline V gene. V gave up 6 bases and J gave up 4 bases, with 13 bases separating them. CDR3 length: 13 amino acids. As DNA, the CDR3 is TGTGCCAGCAAAGGGGGACAAGTCTATGGCTACACCTTC. It is translated as CASKGGQVYGYTF. Based on the CDR3 plus reference TRBV9 and TRBJ1-2, the full variable domain is DSGVTQTPKHLITATGQRVTLRCSPRSGDLSVYWYQQSLDQGLQFLIQYYNGEERAKGNILERFSAQQFPDLHSELNLSSLELGDSALYFCASKGGQVYGYTFGSGTRLTVV.

The CDR3 region has the DNA TGCGCCAGCAGCCAAGAGATTAGCGGGGCCTACGAGCAGTACTTC. Residues: CASSQEISGAYEQYF. This chain links TRBV4-1 with TRBJ2-7, with TRBD2 matching over 8 bases. CDR3 length: 15 amino acids. CDR1 MGHRA and CDR2 YSYEKL come from the germline V gene. The V gene end was trimmed by 0 bases and the J gene end by 2 bases; junction bases not matched to a gene: 3.

This clone was recorded only once. CDR3 loop: CASSTTSGIGQFF. CDR3 coding DNA: TGTGCCAGCAGTACTACTAGCGGGATAGGGCAGTTCTTC. This chain joins TRBV6-5 and TRBJ2-1, with 10 bases lining up with TRBD2. CDR1 and CDR2 from the germline V gene are MNHEY and SVGAGI. Unmatched junction bases numbered 7, after V lost 5 bases and J lost 12 bases. The CDR3 loop spans 13 amino acids.

This clone occurred once. The V call is TRBV6-5, the J call TRBJ1-3; maybe TRBD1 (6 bases). Per the germline V gene, CDR1 is MNHEY and CDR2 is SVGAGI. V shed 4 bases and J shed 0 bases, with 13 bases lying between them. The CDR3 consists of 16 residues. CDR3 nucleotide sequence: TGTGCCAGCAGTTCTACAGGGTCCATCTCTGGAAACACCATATATTTT. Amino acid sequence: CASSSTGSISGNTIYF.